This TCR beta chain was found in a study of CD8 T cells in Susac syndrome. Whole-study context: Patients with Susac syndrome were therapy-naive, treated with corticosteroids, or treated with intravenous immunoglobulin alone when blood was collected.

Looked up from germline, CDR1 is SGDLS and CDR2 is YYNGEE. This CDR3 region has 13 residues. Trimming cost V 4 bases and J 1 base, with 8 bases left between them. The authors reverse transcribed about 0.45 to 1 ug RNA with random hexamers. TCRdb called the immunoSEQ multiplex PCR reads again in MiXCR, with one record for every CDR3 protein. The sample lists 200,000 or so distinct CDR3 sequences; approximately 95% were seen once. The authors negatively isolated CD8+ and CD4+ T cells and FACS-enriched TEMRA cells. This clonotype appeared once. Its antigen is unidentified. General study results and limits: CD4+ T cell repertoires in Susac syndrome exhibited no evidence of clonal expansion.

This receptor was taken from a human donor with Susac syndrome. The rearrangement joins TRBV9 to TRBJ2-5; D remains unclear. The source material was CD4+ T cells from PBMCs. The CDR3 sequence: CASSPPGQETQYF. The CDR3 DNA reads as TGTGCCAGCAGCCCGCCGGGCCAAGAGACCCAGTACTTC. Supplemented by reference TRBV9 and TRBJ2-5, the full variable domain reads DSGVTQTPKHLITATGQRVTLRCSPRSGDLSVYWYQQSLDQGLQFLIQYYNGEERAKGNILERFSAQQFPDLHSELNLSSLELGDSALYFCASSPPGQETQYFGPGTRLLVL.